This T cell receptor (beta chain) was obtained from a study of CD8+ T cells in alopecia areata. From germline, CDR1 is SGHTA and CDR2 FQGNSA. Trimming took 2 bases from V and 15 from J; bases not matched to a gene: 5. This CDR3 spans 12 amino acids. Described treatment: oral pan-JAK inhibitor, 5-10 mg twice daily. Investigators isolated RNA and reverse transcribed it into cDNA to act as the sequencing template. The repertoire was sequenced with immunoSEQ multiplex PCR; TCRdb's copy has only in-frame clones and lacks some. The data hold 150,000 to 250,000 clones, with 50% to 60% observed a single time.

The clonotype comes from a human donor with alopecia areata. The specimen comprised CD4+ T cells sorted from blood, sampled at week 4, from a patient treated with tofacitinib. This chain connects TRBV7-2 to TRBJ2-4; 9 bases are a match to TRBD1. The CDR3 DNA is TGTGCCAGCAGCTTAACTACAGGGGGCCGGTACTTC. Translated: CASSLTTGGRYF.